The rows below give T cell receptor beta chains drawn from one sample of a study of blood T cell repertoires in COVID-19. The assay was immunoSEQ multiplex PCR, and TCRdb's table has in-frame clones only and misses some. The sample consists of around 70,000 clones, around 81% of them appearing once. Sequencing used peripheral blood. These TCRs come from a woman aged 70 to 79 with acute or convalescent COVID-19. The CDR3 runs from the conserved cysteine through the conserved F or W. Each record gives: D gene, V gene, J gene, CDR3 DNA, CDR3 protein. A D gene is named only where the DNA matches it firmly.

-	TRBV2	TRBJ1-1	TGTGCCAGTACTCAGGGTTTGAACACTGAAGCTTTCTTT	CASTQGLNTEAFF
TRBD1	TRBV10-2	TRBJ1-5	TGCGCCAGCAGGACAGGGGGCAGCAATCAGCCCCAGCATTTT	CASRTGGSNQPQHF
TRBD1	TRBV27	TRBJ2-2	TGTGCCAGCAGTCCCTATCGACAGGGGGCGGGCGGGGAGCTGTTTTTT	CASSPYRQGAGGELFF
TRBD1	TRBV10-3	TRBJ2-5	TGTGCCATCAGCCTCGGGACAGGGGGCGAAGAGACCCAGTACTTC	CAISLGTGGEETQYF
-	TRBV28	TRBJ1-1	TGTGCCAGCAGTCGCTCGGGACACAACACTGAAGCTTTCTTT	CASSRSGHNTEAFF
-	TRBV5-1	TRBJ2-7	TGCGCCAGCAGCCCGCAGGGCAGGATGAAGGACTTC	CASSPQGRMKDF
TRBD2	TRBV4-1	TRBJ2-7	TGCGCCAGCAGCCGTGATCCCGGGACTAGCGGGAACGAGCAGTACTTC	CASSRDPGTSGNEQYF
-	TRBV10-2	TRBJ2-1	TGCGCCAGCAGTGGAGCGGTGCTTATGAATGAGCAGTTCTTC	CASSGAVLMNEQFF
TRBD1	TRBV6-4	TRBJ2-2	TGTGCCAGCAGCGACAGGGGGCCGGAAGGGGAGCTGTTTTTT	CASSDRGPEGELFF
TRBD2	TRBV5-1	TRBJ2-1	TGCGCCAGCAGCTTGGAGGCTAGCGGGAGAGGAGAGCAGTTCTTC	CASSLEASGRGEQFF